Only a few counts were recorded for the clone carrying this T cell receptor beta chain. The antigen is undetermined. These data belong to a study of cytomegalovirus exposure and HLA in healthy donors. CDR3 size: 11 residues. Trimming removed 10 bases from V and 6 bases from J, with 13 bases in between. Germline V gene lookup returns CDR1 ENHRY and CDR2 SYGVKD. Amplification used 60 Vbeta primers and 13 Jbeta primers. The repertoire was sequenced with immunoSEQ multiplex PCR; TCRdb's copy has only in-frame clones and lacks some. The top ten hold around an eighth of the sample, which has around 150,000 clones, 73% seen once. General observations from the study: Later, an analysis showed that TCR beta chains associated with HLA were more clonally expanded than others that were equally common. Compared with the approximately 700-donor mean, an Asian-associated ancestry cluster reportedly had fewer N-insertions, according to a later analysis. Most of the TCR beta V segments (in an earlier analysis) were productive either about 90% or about 30% of the time. The study designated fewer than 200 TCR beta chains cytomegalovirus-associated.

The sequenced material came from PBMCs. This sequence originates from a human donor in good health. The chain links TRBV10-3 to TRBJ2-7, with D perhaps matching TRBD1 (6 bases). CDR3 sequence: CATWAGAEQYF. In DNA form, the CDR3 reads TGTGCCACCTGGGCAGGGGCCGAGCAGTACTTC.